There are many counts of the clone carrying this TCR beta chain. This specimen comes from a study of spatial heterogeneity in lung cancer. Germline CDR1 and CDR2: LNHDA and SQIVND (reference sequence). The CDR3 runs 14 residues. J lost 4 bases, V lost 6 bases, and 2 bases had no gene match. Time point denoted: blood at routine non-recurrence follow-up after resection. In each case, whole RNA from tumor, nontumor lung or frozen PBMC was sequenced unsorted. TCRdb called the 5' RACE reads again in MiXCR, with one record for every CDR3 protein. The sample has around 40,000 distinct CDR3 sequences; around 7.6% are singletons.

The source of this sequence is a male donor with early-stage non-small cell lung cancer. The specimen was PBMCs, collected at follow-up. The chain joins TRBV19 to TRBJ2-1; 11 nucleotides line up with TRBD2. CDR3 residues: CASSGLAGYNEQFF. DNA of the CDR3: TGTGCCAGTAGCGGACTAGCGGGTTACAATGAGCAGTTCTTC.